Listed here is a single TCR beta chain. Per germline, CDR1 MNHNY and CDR2 SVGAGI (reference sequence). V lost 4 bases and J lost 5, with 14 bases in between. The CDR3 has 14 amino acids. These data belong to a study of T cell responses to AZD1222 COVID-19 vaccine. Using immunoSEQ multiplex PCR, the repertoire was profiled, and TCRdb retains in-frame clones only, with some absent. The sample yields tens of thousands of clones, approximately 90% seen once. V gene TRBV6-6 combines with J gene TRBJ2-5, with D perhaps given as TRBD1 or TRBD2 (6 bases each). The starting material was peripheral blood, obtained 28 days after the second AZD1222 dose. The receptor's source is an adult who received the AZD1222 COVID-19 vaccine. This CDR3 is CASSSHSGAETQYF. In nucleotides, the CDR3 is TGTGCCAGCAGTTCCCACTCGGGGGCGGAGACCCAGTACTTC.